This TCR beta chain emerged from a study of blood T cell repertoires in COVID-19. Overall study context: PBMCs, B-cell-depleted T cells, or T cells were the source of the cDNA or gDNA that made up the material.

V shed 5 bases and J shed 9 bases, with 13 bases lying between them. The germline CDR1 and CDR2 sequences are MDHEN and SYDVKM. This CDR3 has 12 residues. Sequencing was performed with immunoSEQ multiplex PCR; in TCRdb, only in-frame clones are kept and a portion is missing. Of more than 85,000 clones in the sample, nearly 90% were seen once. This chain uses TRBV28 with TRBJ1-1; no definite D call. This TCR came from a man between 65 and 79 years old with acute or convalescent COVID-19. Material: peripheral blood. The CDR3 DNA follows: TGTGCCAGCAGTCGACACCAAGACCAAGCTTTCTTT. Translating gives CASSRHQDQAFF.